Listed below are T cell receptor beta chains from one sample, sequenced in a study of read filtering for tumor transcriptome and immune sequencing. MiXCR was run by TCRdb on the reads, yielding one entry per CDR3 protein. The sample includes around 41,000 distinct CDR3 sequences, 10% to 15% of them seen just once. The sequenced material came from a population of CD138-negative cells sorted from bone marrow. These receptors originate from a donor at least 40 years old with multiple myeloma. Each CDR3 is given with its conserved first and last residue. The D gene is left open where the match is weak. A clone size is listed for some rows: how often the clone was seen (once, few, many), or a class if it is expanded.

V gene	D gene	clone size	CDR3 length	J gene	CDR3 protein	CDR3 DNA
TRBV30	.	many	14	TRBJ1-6	CAWSVFTEDSPLHF	TGTGCCTGGAGTGTCTTCACCGAAGATTCACCCCTCCACTTT
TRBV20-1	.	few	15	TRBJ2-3	CSAAGTREPTDTQYF	TGCAGTGCCGCCGGGACAAGAGAACCCACAGATACGCAGTATTTT
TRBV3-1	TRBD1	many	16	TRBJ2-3	CASSHFRGRGLDTQYF	TGTGCCAGCAGCCATTTCAGGGGGCGCGGTTTGGATACGCAGTATTTT
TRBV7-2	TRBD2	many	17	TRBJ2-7	CASSGLGTSGGQYEQYF	TGTGCCAGCAGCGGGCTCGGGACTAGCGGGGGCCAATACGAGCAGTACTTC
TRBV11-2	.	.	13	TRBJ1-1	CASSFAGRTEAFF	TGTGCCAGCAGCTTTGCAGGGCGGACTGAAGCTTTCTTT
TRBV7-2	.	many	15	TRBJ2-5	CASSLMGQASETQYF	TGTGCCAGCAGCTTAATGGGGCAGGCCAGTGAGACCCAGTACTTC
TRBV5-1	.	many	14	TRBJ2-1	CASSHRDIYNEQFF	TGCGCCAGCAGCCACCGGGACATCTACAATGAGCAGTTCTTC
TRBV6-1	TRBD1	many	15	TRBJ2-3	CASSHRDRGGDTQYF	TGTGCCAGCAGTCACCGGGACAGGGGCGGAGATACGCAGTATTTT
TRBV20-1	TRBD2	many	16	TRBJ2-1	CSAGPSGGAFYNEQFF	TGCAGTGCTGGCCCTAGCGGGGGGGCGTTCTACAATGAGCAGTTCTTC
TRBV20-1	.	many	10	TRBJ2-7	CSAIDNEQYF	TGCAGTGCAATAGATAACGAGCAGTACTTC
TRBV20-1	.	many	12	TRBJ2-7	CSAGDNSYEQYF	TGCAGTGCGGGGGACAACTCCTACGAGCAGTACTTC
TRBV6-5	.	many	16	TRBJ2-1	CASSYLLPQAYNEQFF	TGTGCCAGCAGTTACCTCCTGCCTCAGGCCTACAATGAGCAGTTCTTC
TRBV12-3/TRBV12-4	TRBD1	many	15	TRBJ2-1	CASSPGQGNFNEQFF	TGTGCCAGCAGTCCCGGACAGGGGAATTTTAATGAGCAGTTCTTC
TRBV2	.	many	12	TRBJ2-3	CASNSNGDTQYF	TGTGCCAGCAATTCGAACGGGGATACGCAGTATTTT
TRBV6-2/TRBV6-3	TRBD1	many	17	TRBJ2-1	CASSYSTRTGGVDEQFF	TGTGCCAGCAGTTACTCGACACGAACAGGGGGCGTAGATGAGCAGTTCTTC
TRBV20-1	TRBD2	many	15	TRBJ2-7	CSARDFSAGGYEQYF	TGCAGTGCTAGAGATTTTTCGGCGGGGGGCTACGAGCAGTACTTC
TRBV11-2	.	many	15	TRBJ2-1	CASSPQGRGYNEQFF	TGTGCCAGCAGCCCACAGGGGAGGGGGTACAATGAGCAGTTCTTC
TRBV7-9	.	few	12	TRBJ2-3	CASSLTVDTQYF	TGTGCCAGCAGCTTGACAGTAGATACGCAGTATTTT
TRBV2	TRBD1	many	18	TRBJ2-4	CASRAGTGGTLAKNIQYF	TGTGCCAGCAGAGCCGGGACAGGGGGTACACTAGCCAAAAACATTCAGTACTTC
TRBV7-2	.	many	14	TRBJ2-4	CASSQGTTKNIQYF	TGTGCCAGCAGCCAGGGGACTACCAAAAACATTCAGTACTTC
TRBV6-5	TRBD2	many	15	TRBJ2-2	CASSRGGVNTGELFF	TGTGCCAGCAGTCGCGGGGGGGTAAACACCGGGGAGCTGTTTTTT
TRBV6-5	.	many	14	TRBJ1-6	CASSYGRTNSPLHF	TGTGCCAGCAGTTACGGACGCACCAATTCACCCCTCCACTTT
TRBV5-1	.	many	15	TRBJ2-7	CASSLELTASYEQYF	TGCGCCAGCAGCTTGGAACTGACAGCTTCCTACGAGCAGTACTTC
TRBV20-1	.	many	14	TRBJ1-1	CSASRSTSQTEAFF	TGCAGTGCTAGTAGAAGTACAAGTCAGACTGAAGCTTTCTTT
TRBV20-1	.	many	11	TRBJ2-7	CRGERGREQYF	TGCAGGGGTGAACGGGGGCGCGAGCAGTACTTC
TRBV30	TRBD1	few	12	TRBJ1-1	CAWSLQGAEAFF	TGTGCCTGGAGTCTACAGGGGGCTGAAGCTTTCTTT
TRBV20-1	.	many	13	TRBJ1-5	CSAAPGSNQPQHF	TGCAGTGCTGCCCCAGGGAGCAATCAGCCCCAGCATTTT
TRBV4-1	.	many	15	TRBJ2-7	CASSPGVGRIYEQYF	TGCGCCAGCAGCCCAGGCGTGGGACGGATTTACGAGCAGTACTTC
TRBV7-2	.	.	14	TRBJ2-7	CASSLIGAVQGRYF	TGTGCCAGCAGCTTAATCGGAGCTGTCCAGGGTCGGTACTTC
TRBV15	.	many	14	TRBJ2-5	CATSPPGGRETQYF	TGTGCCACCAGCCCCCCCGGGGGGCGAGAGACCCAGTACTTC
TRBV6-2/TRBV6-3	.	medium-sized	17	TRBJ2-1	CASSYSGLSGIYNEQFF	TGTGCCAGCAGTTACTCCGGATTGTCTGGGATTTACAATGAGCAGTTCTTC
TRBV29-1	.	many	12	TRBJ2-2	CSVPQNTGELFF	TGCAGCGTTCCCCAGAACACCGGGGAGCTGTTTTTT
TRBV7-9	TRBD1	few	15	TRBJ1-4	CASSSRGQGADTLYF	TGTGCCAGCAGCTCCAGGGGGCAAGGGGCAGATACGCTGTATTTT
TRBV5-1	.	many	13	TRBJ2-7	CASSLSSTYEQYF	TGCGCCAGCAGCTTGAGTAGTACCTACGAGCAGTACTTC
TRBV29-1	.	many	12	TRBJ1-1	CSVEAANTEAFF	TGCAGCGTTGAGGCAGCCAACACTGAAGCTTTCTTT
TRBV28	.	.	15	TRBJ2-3	CASSLWQAGTDTQYF	TGTGCCAGCAGTTTATGGCAGGCAGGCACAGATACGCAGTATTTT
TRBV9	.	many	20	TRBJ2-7	CASSSPLGVPLKVGVNEQYF	TGTGCCAGCAGCTCCCCGTTAGGAGTCCCTTTGAAAGTCGGCGTGAACGAGCAGTACTTC
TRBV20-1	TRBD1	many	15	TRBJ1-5	CSATYGTASNQPQHF	TGCAGTGCTACATACGGGACAGCTAGCAATCAGCCCCAGCATTTT
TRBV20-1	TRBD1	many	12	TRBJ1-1	CSAWDRKSEAFF	TGCAGTGCGTGGGACAGAAAGTCTGAAGCTTTCTTT
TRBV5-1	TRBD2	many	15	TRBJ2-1	CASRSGGSSYNEQFF	TGCGCCAGCAGGAGCGGGGGGAGCTCCTACAATGAGCAGTTCTTC
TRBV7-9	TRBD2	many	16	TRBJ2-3	CASDPFAGGNTDTQYF	TGTGCCAGCGACCCGTTTGCCGGGGGGAACACAGATACGCAGTATTTT
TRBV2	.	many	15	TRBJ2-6	CASNRPRDGANVLTF	TGTGCCAGCAATCGTCCTAGAGATGGGGCCAACGTCCTGACTTTC
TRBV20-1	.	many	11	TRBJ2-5	CSAGGGETQYF	TGCAGTGCTGGGGGTGGGGAGACCCAGTACTTC